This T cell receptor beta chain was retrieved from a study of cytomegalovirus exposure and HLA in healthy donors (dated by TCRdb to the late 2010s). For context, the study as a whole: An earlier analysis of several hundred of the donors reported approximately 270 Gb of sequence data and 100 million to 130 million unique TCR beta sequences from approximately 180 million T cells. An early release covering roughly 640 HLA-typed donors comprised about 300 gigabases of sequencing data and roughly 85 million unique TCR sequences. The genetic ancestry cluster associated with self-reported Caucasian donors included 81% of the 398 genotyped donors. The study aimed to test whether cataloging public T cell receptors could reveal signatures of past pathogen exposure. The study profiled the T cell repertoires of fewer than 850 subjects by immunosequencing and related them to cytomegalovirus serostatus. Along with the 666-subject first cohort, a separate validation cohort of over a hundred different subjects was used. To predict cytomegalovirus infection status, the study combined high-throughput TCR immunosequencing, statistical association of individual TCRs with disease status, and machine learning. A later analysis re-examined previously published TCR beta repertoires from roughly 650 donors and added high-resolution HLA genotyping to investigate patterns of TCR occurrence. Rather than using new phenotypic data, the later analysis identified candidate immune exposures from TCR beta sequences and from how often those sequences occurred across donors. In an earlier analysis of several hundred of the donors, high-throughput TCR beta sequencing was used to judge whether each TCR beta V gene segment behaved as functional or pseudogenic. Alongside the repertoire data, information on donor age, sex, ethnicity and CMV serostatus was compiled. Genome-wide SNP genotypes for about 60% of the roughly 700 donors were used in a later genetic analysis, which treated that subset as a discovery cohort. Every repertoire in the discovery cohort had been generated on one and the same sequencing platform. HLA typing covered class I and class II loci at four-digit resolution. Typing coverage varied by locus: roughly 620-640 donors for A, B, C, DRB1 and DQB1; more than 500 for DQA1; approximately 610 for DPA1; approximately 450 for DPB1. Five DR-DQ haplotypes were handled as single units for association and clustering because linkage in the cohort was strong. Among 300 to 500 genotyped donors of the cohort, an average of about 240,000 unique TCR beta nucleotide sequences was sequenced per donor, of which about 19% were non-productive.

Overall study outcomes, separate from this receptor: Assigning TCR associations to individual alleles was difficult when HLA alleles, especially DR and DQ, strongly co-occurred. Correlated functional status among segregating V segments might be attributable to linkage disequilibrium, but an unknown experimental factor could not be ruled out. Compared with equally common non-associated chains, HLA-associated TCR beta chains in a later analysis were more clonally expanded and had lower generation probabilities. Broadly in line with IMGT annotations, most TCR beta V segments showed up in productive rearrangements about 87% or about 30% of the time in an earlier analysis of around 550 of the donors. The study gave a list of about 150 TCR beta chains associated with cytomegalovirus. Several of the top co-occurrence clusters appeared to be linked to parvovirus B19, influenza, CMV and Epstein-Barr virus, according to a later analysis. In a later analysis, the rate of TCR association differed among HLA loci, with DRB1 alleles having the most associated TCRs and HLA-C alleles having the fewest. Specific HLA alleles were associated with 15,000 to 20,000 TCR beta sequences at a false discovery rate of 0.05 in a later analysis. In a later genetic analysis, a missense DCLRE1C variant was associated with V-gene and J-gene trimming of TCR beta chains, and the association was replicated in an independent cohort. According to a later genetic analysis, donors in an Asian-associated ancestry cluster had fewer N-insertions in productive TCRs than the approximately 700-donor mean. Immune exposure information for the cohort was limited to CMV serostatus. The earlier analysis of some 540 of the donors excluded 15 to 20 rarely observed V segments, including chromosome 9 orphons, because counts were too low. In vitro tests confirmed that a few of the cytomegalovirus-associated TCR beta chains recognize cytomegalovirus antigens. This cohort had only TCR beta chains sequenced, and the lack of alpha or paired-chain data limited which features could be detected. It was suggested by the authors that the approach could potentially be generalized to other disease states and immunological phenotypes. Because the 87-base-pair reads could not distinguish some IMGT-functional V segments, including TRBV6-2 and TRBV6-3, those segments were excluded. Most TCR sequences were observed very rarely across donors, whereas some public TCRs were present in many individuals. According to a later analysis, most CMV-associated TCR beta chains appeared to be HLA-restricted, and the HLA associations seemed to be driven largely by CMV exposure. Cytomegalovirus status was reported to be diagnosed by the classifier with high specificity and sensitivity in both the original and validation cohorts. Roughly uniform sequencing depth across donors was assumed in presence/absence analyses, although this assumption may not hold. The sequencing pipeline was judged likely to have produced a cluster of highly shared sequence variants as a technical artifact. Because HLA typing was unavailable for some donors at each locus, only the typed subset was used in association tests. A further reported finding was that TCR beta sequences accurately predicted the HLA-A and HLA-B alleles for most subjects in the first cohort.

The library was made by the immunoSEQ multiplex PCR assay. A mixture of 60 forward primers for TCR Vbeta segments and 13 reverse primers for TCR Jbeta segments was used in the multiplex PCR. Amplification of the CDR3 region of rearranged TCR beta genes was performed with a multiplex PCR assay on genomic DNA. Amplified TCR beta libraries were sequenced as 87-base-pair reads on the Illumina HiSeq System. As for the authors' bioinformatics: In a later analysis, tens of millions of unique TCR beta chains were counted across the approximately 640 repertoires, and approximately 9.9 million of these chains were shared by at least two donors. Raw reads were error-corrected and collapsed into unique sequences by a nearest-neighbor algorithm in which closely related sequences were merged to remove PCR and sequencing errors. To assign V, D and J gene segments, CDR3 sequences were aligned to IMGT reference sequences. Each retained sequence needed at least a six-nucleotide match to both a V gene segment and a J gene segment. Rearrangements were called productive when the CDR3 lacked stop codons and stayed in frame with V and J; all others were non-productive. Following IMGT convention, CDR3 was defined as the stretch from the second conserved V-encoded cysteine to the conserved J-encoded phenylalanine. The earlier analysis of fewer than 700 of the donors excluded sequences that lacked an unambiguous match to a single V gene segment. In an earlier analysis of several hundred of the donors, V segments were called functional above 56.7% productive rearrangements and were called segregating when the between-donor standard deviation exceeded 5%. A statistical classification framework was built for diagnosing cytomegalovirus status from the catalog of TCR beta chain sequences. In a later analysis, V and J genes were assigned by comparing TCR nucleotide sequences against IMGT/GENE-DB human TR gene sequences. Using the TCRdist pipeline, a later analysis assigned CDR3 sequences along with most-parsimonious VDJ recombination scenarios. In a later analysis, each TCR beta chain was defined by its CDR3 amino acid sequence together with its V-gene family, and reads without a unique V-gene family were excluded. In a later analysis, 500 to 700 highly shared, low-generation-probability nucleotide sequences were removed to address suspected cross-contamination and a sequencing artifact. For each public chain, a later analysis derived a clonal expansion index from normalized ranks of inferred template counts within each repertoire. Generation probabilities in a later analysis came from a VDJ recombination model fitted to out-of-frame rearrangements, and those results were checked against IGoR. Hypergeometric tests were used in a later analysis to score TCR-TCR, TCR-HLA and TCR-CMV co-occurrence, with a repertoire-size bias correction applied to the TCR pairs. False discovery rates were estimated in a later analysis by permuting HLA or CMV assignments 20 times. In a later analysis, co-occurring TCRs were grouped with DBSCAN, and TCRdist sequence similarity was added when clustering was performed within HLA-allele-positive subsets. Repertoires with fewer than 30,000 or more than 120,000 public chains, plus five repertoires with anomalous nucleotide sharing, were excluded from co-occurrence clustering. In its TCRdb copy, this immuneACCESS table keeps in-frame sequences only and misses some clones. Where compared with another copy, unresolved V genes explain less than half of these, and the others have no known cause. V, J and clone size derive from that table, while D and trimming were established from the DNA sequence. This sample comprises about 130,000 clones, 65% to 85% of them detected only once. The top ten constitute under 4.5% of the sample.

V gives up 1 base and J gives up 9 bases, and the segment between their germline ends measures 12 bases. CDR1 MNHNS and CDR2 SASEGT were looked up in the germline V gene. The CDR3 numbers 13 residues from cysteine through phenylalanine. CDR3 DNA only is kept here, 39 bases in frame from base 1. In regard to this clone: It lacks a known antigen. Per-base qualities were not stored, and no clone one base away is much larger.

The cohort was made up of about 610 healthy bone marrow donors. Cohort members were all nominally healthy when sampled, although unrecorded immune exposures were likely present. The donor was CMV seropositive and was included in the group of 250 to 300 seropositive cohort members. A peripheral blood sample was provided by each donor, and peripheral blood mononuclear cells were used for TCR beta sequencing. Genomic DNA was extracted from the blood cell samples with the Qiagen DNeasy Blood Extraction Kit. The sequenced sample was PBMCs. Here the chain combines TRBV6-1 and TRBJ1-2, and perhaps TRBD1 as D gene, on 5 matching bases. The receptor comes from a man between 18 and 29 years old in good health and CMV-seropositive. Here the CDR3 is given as CASSEGRGLSYTF. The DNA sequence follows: TGTGCCAGCAGTGAAGGGAGGGGACTCAGCTACACCTTC.